Following are 28 T cell receptor beta chains from one sample sequenced in a study of a mutant IDH1 vaccine in newly diagnosed glioma. As to time point: week 47, end of study. Doses comprised 300 ug of mutant IDH1 20-mer peptide each, plus topical imiquimod. Their antigen targets remain unknown. Libraries were prepared by immunoSEQ multiplex PCR; TCRdb keeps only in-frame clonotypes and omits some of them. The table shows 20,000 to 30,000 clones, with roughly 82% occurring only once. Here the sequenced sample was PBMCs, taken from a glioma patient whose treatment included an IDH1 peptide vaccine. Source of these receptors: a man between 40 and 49 years old with glioma. Some clones in this sample may be carry-over from other donors' samples.

The genes are TRBV10-2 and TRBJ1-5; the D is unclear. Between the trimmed V and J ends, which lost 2 bases and 10 bases, there was a span of 9 bases. This CDR3 has 12 amino acids. Germline CDR1 and CDR2: WSHSY and SAAADI. In DNA form, the CDR3 reads TGCGCCAGCAGTGAGCCCCGCGCACCCCAGCATTTT. This codes for CASSEPRAPQHF.

The V gene is TRBV5-1, the J gene TRBJ1-1, with TRBD1 identical over 8 bases. V lost 3 bases and J lost 6; bases outside the gene matches: 7. CDR1 SGHRS and CDR2 YFSETQ come from the germline V gene. This CDR3 is 14 amino acids long. CDR3 residues: CASSSWTGIPEAFF. The CDR3 bases are TGCGCCAGCAGCTCATGGACAGGGATTCCTGAAGCTTTCTTT.

The chain uses TRBV11-2 and TRBJ1-1; D ambiguous. Trimming removed 5 bases from V and 1 base from J, with 14 bases in between. The CDR3 covers 15 residues. Germline V gives CDR1 SGHAT, CDR2 FQNNGV. As DNA, the CDR3 is TGTGCCAGCAGCGGCTCCGACACCGGGAACACTGAAGCTTTCTTT. Residues: CASSGSDTGNTEAFF. The variable domain in full, with the rest retrieved from reference TRBV11-2 and TRBJ1-1, is EAGVAQSPRYKIIEKRQSVAFWCNPISGHATLYWYQQILGQGPKLLIQFQNNGVVDDSQLPKDRFSAERLKGVDSTLKIQPAKLEDSAVYLCASSGSDTGNTEAFFGQGTRLTVV.

V usage is TRBV14 and J usage is TRBJ2-1, with 10 bases aligning to TRBD2. V shed 3 bases and J 0 bases; nucleotides not matched to a gene: 5. The germline CDR1 and CDR2 sequences are SGHDN and FVKESK. This CDR3 has 17 amino acids. Written as DNA, the CDR3 is TGTGCCAGCAGCCATTACATAGCGGGGGGCTCCTACAATGAGCAGTTCTTC. Its translation: CASSHYIAGGSYNEQFF.

The chain couples TRBV7-9 to TRBJ1-1; the D is unclear. Germline CDR1 SEHNR, CDR2 FQNEAQ (reference sequence). CDR3 length: 11 amino acids. Trimming pared 7 bases from V and 5 bases from J, leaving 8 bases between. CDR3 protein: CASKVRTEAFF. The CDR3 DNA is TGTGCCAGCAAGGTTAGGACTGAAGCTTTCTTT.

This sequence joins TRBV30 and TRBJ2-1; D could derive from TRBD1 or TRBD2 (5 bases each). With 2 bases removed from V and 4 bases from J, the gap between germline ends came to 9 bases. There are 13 residues in the CDR3. CDR1 is GTSNPN and CDR2 is SVGIG in the germline V gene (reference sequence). CDR3 residues: CAWSSGPYNEQFF. As DNA, the CDR3 is TGTGCCTGGAGTTCGGGGCCATACAATGAGCAGTTCTTC.

The chain carries TRBV5-1 and TRBJ1-1; unclear D gene. This CDR3 is built from 13 residues. Germline V gives CDR1 SGHRS, CDR2 YFSETQ. V lost 0 bases and J lost 6, with 9 bases in between. The CDR3 region has the DNA TGCGCCAGCAGCTTGGCCCCCGGGGCTGAAGCTTTCTTT. This codes for CASSLAPGAEAFF.

The chain employs TRBV5-4 and TRBJ2-7; D possibly corresponds to TRBD2 (5 bases). Germline assignment: CDR1 SGHNT and CDR2 YYREEE (reference sequence). With 4 bases removed from V and 2 bases from J, the gap between germline ends came to 16 bases. The CDR3 consists of 15 residues. The CDR3 spells CASSGLLGSPYEQYF. In DNA form, the CDR3 reads TGTGCCAGCAGCGGACTGTTAGGGTCCCCCTACGAGCAGTACTTC.

This chain joins TRBV4-1 and TRBJ1-5, with TRBD1 identical over 7 bases. With 3 bases clipped from V and 2 bases from J, the junction kept 7 bases outside the gene matches. The V gene's germline CDR1 is MGHRA and CDR2 YSYEKL. The CDR3 length is 16 residues. This chain's CDR3 is CASSQEGASGNQPQHF. The CDR3 nucleotides are TGCGCCAGCAGCCAGGAGGGGGCGAGTGGCAATCAGCCCCAGCATTTT.

The rearrangement joins TRBV7-7 to TRBJ2-7, with 11 nucleotides matching TRBD2. The trim removed 5 bases at V and 2 bases at J, leaving 5 bases unmatched. Germline lookup yields CDR1 SSHAT and CDR2 FNYEAQ (reference sequence). The CDR3 sequence is 15 residues long. CDR3 loop: CASSPTSGATYEQYF. In DNA, the CDR3 is TGTGCCAGCAGCCCGACTAGCGGGGCGACCTACGAGCAGTACTTC.

This rearrangement joins TRBV11-2 to TRBJ1-1; D uncertain. The V end lost 5 bases, the J end lost 1 base, and 14 bases lay between the germline ends. The CDR3 length is 15 residues. CDR1 is SGHAT and CDR2 is FQNNGV in the germline V gene. The CDR3 spells CASSPYPVANTEAFF. The CDR3 region has the DNA TGTGCCAGCAGCCCCTATCCCGTTGCGAACACTGAAGCTTTCTTT.

The V call is TRBV28, the J call TRBJ1-1; D is uncertain. V was clipped by 2 bases and J by 0 bases, with 10 bases between them. Germline CDR1 is MDHEN and CDR2 is SYDVKM. This CDR3 has 15 amino acids. The CDR3 coding sequence is TGTGCCAGCAGTTTAGGAGACTACATGAACACTGAAGCTTTCTTT. It translates to CASSLGDYMNTEAFF.

The V gene is TRBV11-2, the J gene TRBJ1-1; 7 nucleotides agree with TRBD1. The CDR3 spans 13 residues. In germline, CDR1 is SGHAT, CDR2 FQNNGV. V trimming: 5 bases; J trimming: 10 bases; junction bases outside the gene matches: 10. CDR3 amino acids: CASSMSQGVPAFF. The CDR3 region has the DNA TGTGCCAGCAGCATGTCGCAGGGGGTTCCAGCTTTCTTT.

The CDR3 protein is CASRKPRDNLNQETQYF. The CDR3 DNA sequence: TGTGCCAGCAGAAAACCCCGGGACAACCTCAACCAAGAGACCCAGTACTTC. The chain carries TRBV2 and TRBJ2-5, with D perhaps TRBD1 (6 bases). CDR3 length equals 17 residues. Trimming removed 6 bases at V and 0 bases at J, with 20 bases between. Per the germline V gene, CDR1 is SNHLY and CDR2 is FYNNEI.

The chain joins TRBV11-2 to TRBJ1-1; TRBD1 is a possible D gene (5 bases). Per germline, CDR1 SGHAT and CDR2 FQNNGV. Trimming took off 0 bases at V and 1 base at J, with 9 bases between the two ends. The CDR3 extends over 15 amino acids. The DNA of the CDR3 is TGTGCCAGCAGCTTAGAGGGGGGTGCGAACACTGAAGCTTTCTTT. It translates to CASSLEGGANTEAFF.

This sequence joins TRBV6-1 and TRBJ1-1; 8 bases are shared with TRBD1. Germline values: CDR1 MNHNS, CDR2 SASEGT. The trim removed 4 bases at V and 6 bases at J, leaving 1 base unmatched. There are 12 residues in the CDR3. The CDR3 DNA is TGTGCCAGCAGTGGCAGGGGGCCTGAAGCTTTCTTT. Translation gives CASSGRGPEAFF.

This clone has only a few counts. This chain connects TRBV5-1 to TRBJ2-5; 8 bases line up with TRBD1. With V trimmed by 5 bases and J by 7 bases, 10 bases remained unmatched. This CDR3 has 14 residues. Germline CDR1 reads SGHRS; CDR2 reads YFSETQ. CDR3 sequence: CASRPDRVSGTQYF. The CDR3 DNA reads TGCGCCAGCAGGCCGGACAGGGTTTCAGGGACCCAGTACTTC.

The V gene is TRBV7-3, the J gene TRBJ2-3; D is possibly TRBD2 (7 bases). Deletions cut 2 bases from V and 5 bases from J, with 14 bases between. The CDR3 is 15 amino acids. CDR1 and CDR2 (germline): SGHTA, FQGTGA. CDR3 nucleotides: TGTGCCAGCAGCTTAGAGGGGGGGGGTAGAGATACGCAGTATTTT. Amino acids: CASSLEGGGRDTQYF. Combining the CDR3 with reference TRBV7-3 and TRBJ2-3 gives the whole variable domain GAGVSQTPSNKVTEKGKYVELRCDPISGHTALYWYRQSLGQGPEFLIYFQGTGAADDSGLPNDRFFAVRPEGSVSTLKIQRTERGDSAVYLCASSLEGGGRDTQYFGPGTRLTVL.

The chain has TRBV9 and TRBJ1-2; 11 bases line up with TRBD1. Germline CDR1 and CDR2: SGDLS and YYNGEE. The trim removed 3 bases at V and 8 bases at J, leaving 6 bases unmatched. The length of the CDR3 is 14 residues. The CDR3 sequence: CASSATDRGPGYTF. As DNA, the CDR3 is TGTGCCAGCAGCGCAACGGACAGGGGGCCCGGCTACACCTTC.

V is TRBV4-3 and J is TRBJ2-3; 9 bases are a match to TRBD1. The ends lost 4 bases at V and 4 bases at J; junction bases unmatched: 3. This CDR3 has 14 residues. Germline lookup yields CDR1 LGHNA and CDR2 YSLEER. CDR3 sequence: CASSRDRVPDTQYF. DNA of the CDR3: TGCGCCAGCAGCCGGGACAGGGTCCCAGATACGCAGTATTTT.

The V gene is TRBV7-8, the J gene TRBJ1-3; a possible D gene is TRBD1 (6 bases). This CDR3 is 17 amino acids long. V shed 5 bases and J shed 4 bases, with 21 bases lying between them. Germline V gene lookup returns CDR1 SGHVS and CDR2 FQNEAQ. The CDR3 sequence is CASSPRARGGLGNTIYF. The CDR3 DNA reads TGTGCCAGCAGCCCCCGGGCCAGGGGAGGATTGGGAAACACCATATATTTT.

This chain connects TRBV5-6 to TRBJ1-6; TRBD1 agrees at 8 bases. V shed 6 bases and J 10 bases; nucleotides not matched to a gene: 9. This CDR3 is built from 14 residues. The germline gives CDR1 SGHDT, CDR2 YYEEEE. CDR3 sequence (DNA): TGTGCCAGCACCCGGCAGGGGGCATTCTCACCCCTCCACTTT. It is translated as CASTRQGAFSPLHF. The entire variable domain, with the rest obtained from reference TRBV5-6 and TRBJ1-6, is as follows: DAGVTQSPTHLIKTRGQQVTLRCSPKSGHDTVSWYQQALGQGPQFIFQYYEEEERQRGNFPDRFSGHQFPNYSSELNVNALLLGDSALYLCASTRQGAFSPLHFGNGTRLTVT.

In its sample, this clone was seen a few times. The chain has TRBV30 and TRBJ1-5, with no clear D. V lost 0 bases, J lost 1 base, and 13 bases lay in between. The V gene's germline CDR1 is GTSNPN and CDR2 SVGIG (reference sequence). This CDR3 contains 16 residues. In DNA form, the CDR3 reads TGTGCCTGGAGTGTACTAGGTGATACGAGCAATCAGCCCCAGCATTTT. It encodes CAWSVLGDTSNQPQHF. Full variable domain (remainder filled in from reference TRBV30 and TRBJ1-5): SQTIHQWPATLVQPVGSPLSLECTVEGTSNPNLYWYRQAAGRGLQLLFYSVGIGQISSEVPQNLSASRPQDRQFILSSKKLLLSDSGFYLCAWSVLGDTSNQPQHFGDGTRLSIL.

The chain employs TRBV6-1 and TRBJ1-5, with TRBD1 matching 8 bases. Germline loops: CDR1 MNHNS, CDR2 SASEGT. The CDR3 extends over 16 amino acids. V trimming: 3 bases; J trimming: 3 bases; junction bases outside the gene matches: 7. CDR3 nucleotide sequence: TGTGCCAGCAGTGAGGAGACAGGGGTGCCCAATCAGCCCCAGCATTTT. It yields the protein CASSEETGVPNQPQHF.

The chain carries TRBV5-1 and TRBJ2-7; D possibly corresponds to TRBD2 (6 bases). V lost 0 bases to trimming and J lost 7 bases, with 11 bases between them. In germline, CDR1 is SGHRS, CDR2 YFSETQ. CDR3 length: 13 amino acids. The CDR3 DNA is TGCGCCAGCAGCTTGGAAGAAGGGAGGGAGCAGTACTTC. Amino acid sequence: CASSLEEGREQYF. Full variable domain (remainder filled in from reference TRBV5-1 and TRBJ2-7): KAGVTQTPRYLIKTRGQQVTLSCSPISGHRSVSWYQQTPGQGLQFLFEYFSETQRNKGNFPGRFSGRQFSNSRSEMNVSTLELGDSALYLCASSLEEGREQYFGPGTRLTVT.

Of note for this clone: An end of the junction does not agree with germline; a read error may underlie this. The rearrangement links TRBV19 to TRBJ2-7; D call uncertain. CDR1 is LNHDA and CDR2 is SQIVND in the germline V gene (reference sequence). The CDR3 contains 15 residues. The CDR3 region has the DNA TGTGCCAGTAGCATAGATCGGACCGGCACCCACGAGCAGTACTTC. This gives the protein CASSIDRTGTHEQYF.

This clone was detected only a few times. The rearrangement uses TRBV4-2 and TRBJ1-3; D gene ambiguous. Germline V CDR1 and CDR2: LGHNA, YNFKEQ. Trimming left V 5 bases short and J 3 bases short, with 14 bases between. The CDR3 loop spans 15 amino acids. The CDR3 loop reads CASSMRRFGGNTIYF. CDR3 in DNA: TGTGCCAGCAGCATGCGGAGATTCGGTGGAAACACCATATATTTT.

The gene calls are TRBV6-5 and TRBJ1-2; unclear D gene. The CDR3 is made up of 15 amino acids. The V end was cut by 5 bases, the J end by 4 bases, with 17 bases between. CDR1 is MNHEY and CDR2 is SVGAGI in the germline V gene. The CDR3: CASSRTPDPLYGYTF. CDR3 in DNA: TGTGCCAGCAGTCGGACGCCGGACCCTCTCTATGGCTACACCTTC.